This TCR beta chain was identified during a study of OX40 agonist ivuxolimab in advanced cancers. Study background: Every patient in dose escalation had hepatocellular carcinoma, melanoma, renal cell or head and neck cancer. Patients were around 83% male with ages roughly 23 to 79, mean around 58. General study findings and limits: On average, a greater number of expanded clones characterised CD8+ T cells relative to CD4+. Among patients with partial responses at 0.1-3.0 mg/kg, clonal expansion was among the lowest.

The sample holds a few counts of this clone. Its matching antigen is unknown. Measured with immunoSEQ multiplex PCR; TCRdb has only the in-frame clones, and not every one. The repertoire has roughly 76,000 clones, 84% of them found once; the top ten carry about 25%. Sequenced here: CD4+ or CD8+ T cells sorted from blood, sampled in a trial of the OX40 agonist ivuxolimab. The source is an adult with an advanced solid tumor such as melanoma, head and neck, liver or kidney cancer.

The chain's CDR3 is CASSLGARGLELFF. CDR3 sequence (DNA): TGTGCCAGCAGCTTAGGGGCTCGGGGGCTGGAGCTGTTTTTT. The chain recombines TRBV11-2 with TRBJ2-2; D is possibly TRBD1 or TRBD2 (6 bases each). Germline CDR1 SGHAT, CDR2 FQNNGV. The CDR3 sequence is 14 residues long. Trimming cost V 1 base and J 10 bases, with 13 bases left between them.